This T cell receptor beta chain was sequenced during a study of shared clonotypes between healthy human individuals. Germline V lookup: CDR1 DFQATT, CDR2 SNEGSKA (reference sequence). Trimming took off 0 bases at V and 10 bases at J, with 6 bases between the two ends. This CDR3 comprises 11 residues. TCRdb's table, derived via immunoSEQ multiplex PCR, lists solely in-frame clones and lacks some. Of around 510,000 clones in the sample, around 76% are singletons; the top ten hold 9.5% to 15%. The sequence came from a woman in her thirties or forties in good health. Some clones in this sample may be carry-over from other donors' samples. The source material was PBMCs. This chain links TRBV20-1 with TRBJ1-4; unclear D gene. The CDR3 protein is CSARDSRKLFF. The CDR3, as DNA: TGCAGTGCTAGAGATAGTAGAAAACTGTTTTTT.